The T cell receptor beta chain under discussion was sequenced for a study of cytomegalovirus exposure and HLA in healthy donors. V lost 1 base and J 1 base, leaving 10 bases between the germline ends. Per germline, CDR1 SQVTM and CDR2 ANQGSEA. This CDR3 spans 15 amino acids. A multiplex PCR was run with 60 Vbeta primers and 13 Jbeta primers. Repertoires were generated with immunoSEQ multiplex PCR, while TCRdb's copy carries only in-frame clones and drops some. Among around 92,000 clones listed, over 70% were seen once. The material sequenced was PBMCs. V is TRBV29-1 and J is TRBJ2-2, with D perhaps TRBD2 (5 bases). This sequence originates from a girl between 2 and 10 years old in good health and CMV-seropositive. CDR3 sequence reads: CSVEASAGNTGELFF. CDR3 nucleotide sequence: TGCAGCGTTGAAGCTTCCGCGGGGAACACCGGGGAGCTGTTTTTT.